The present TCR beta chain was sequenced within a study of cytomegalovirus exposure and HLA in healthy donors. Trimming took 5 bases from V and 6 from J, leaving 19 bases between them. The CDR3 loop spans 16 amino acids. Per the germline V gene, CDR1 is SGHTA and CDR2 is FQGNSA. The PCR made use of 60 Vbeta and 13 Jbeta primers. In the authors' methods: In a later analysis, roughly 10 million of 60 million to 80 million unique beta chains occurred in at least two donors. Sequencing used immunoSEQ multiplex PCR; TCRdb keeps in-frame clones, though not all of them. The V and J calls and clone size are taken from that table; D and trimming were inferred from the DNA. The listing contains 150,000 to 200,000 clones. On this clone: The antigen is not known.

Regarding the study as a whole: Rarity characterized most TCR sequences, yet some public TCRs appeared in many donors. Certain indistinguishable V segments, among them TRBV6-2 and TRBV6-3, were excluded. Some TCR beta chains (164 of them) were listed as cytomegalovirus-associated.

This sequence joins TRBV7-2 and TRBJ2-2; possibly TRBD2 for D (6 bases). The clonotype was recovered from a woman between 18 and 30 years old in good health and CMV-seropositive. Material for sequencing was PBMCs. CDR3 protein: CASSRGGPEFSGELFF. CDR3 nucleotides: TGTGCCAGCAGCAGGGGAGGCCCAGAATTCTCCGGGGAGCTGTTTTTT.